A single sample gave rise to the 24 T cell receptor beta chains below, sequenced in a study of shared clonotypes between healthy human individuals. TCRdb keeps only in-frame clones here, not all; method: immunoSEQ multiplex PCR. The sample has around 500,000 clones, roughly three quarters seen once. Sequencing was done on a sample of PBMCs. The receptors derive from a middle-aged woman in good health. Some clones in this sample may be carry-over from other donors' samples.

There are a few counts of this clone. V gene TRBV10-2 combines with J gene TRBJ2-1; TRBD2 aligns across 9 bases. V shed 5 bases, J shed 6 bases, and the junction held 5 bases outside the gene matches. The CDR3 sequence is 14 residues long. Per the germline V gene, CDR1 is WSHSY and CDR2 is SAAADI. The chain's CDR3 is CASSLAGDFNEQFF. In DNA form, the CDR3 reads TGCGCCAGCAGTTTAGCGGGAGACTTCAATGAGCAGTTCTTC.

With regard to this clone: With a much larger clone just one base away, this may be a read error. Additional DNA sequences in this sample encode the identical CDR3. V gene TRBV7-8 combines with J gene TRBJ2-7; D not resolved. CDR3 length: 11 amino acids. Germline V gene data show CDR1 as SGHVS and CDR2 as FQNEAQ. Trimming left V 6 bases short and J 1 base short, with 4 bases between. The CDR3 here is CASRDSYEQYF. The CDR3 DNA reads TGTGCCAGCAGGGATTCCTACGAGCAGTACTTC.

This chain joins TRBV18 and TRBJ2-5, with TRBD2 identical over 9 bases. CDR3 length equals 16 residues. Germline trimming cut 0 bases from V and 5 bases from J; bases unmatched to any gene: 7. Germline CDR1 reads KGHSH; CDR2 reads LQKENI. The CDR3 region is CASSPPVAGAGETQYF. The DNA for the CDR3 is TGTGCCAGCTCACCACCTGTAGCGGGAGCAGGGGAGACCCAGTACTTC.

The chain joins TRBV30 to TRBJ1-3; maybe TRBD1 (6 bases). The V end lost 0 bases, the J end lost 1 base, and 7 bases lay between the germline ends. Germline CDR1 is GTSNPN and CDR2 is SVGIG (reference sequence). This CDR3 has 14 residues. In DNA, the CDR3 is TGTGCCTGGAGTGTACAGGGTTCTGGAAACACCATATATTTT. This codes for CAWSVQGSGNTIYF.

About this clone itself: A much larger clone lies one base from this, so it may be a read error. Other DNA sequences in this specimen translate into the identical CDR3. The rearrangement joins TRBV6-1 to TRBJ2-1; 10 bases are shared with TRBD1. The V segment lost 1 base and the J segment 3 bases; nucleotides outside the gene matches: 0. Germline V lookup: CDR1 MNHNS, CDR2 SASEGT. CDR3 length equals 15 residues. The CDR3 spells CASSEGTGGYNEQFF. DNA of the CDR3: TGTGCCAGCAGTGAAGGGACAGGGGGCTACAATGAGCAGTTCTTC.

The rearrangement uses TRBV5-4 and TRBJ2-5; 9 bases agree with TRBD1. The closer fit of TRBJ2-7 to the DNA end suggests the J call may be wrong. The CDR3 sequence is 15 residues long. The germline CDR1 and CDR2 sequences are SGHNT and YYREEE (reference sequence). The CDR3: CASSLALGQGSEQYF. The CDR3 coding sequence is TGTGCCAGCAGCTTGGCTCTGGGACAGGGCTCCGAGCAGTACTTC.

The chain is built from TRBV9 and TRBJ2-1, with D possibly TRBD2 on 5 matching bases. Germline V gives CDR1 SGDLS, CDR2 YYNGEE. CDR3 length equals 16 residues. Trimming left V 4 bases short and J 6 bases short, with 20 bases between. CDR3 nucleotides: TGTGCCAGCAGCTCCTCCCCCGGGGTAGCATTCAATGAGCAGTTCTTC. This codes for CASSSSPGVAFNEQFF.

The chain is built from TRBV28 and TRBJ2-7; D is possibly TRBD1 or TRBD2 (6 bases each). Per germline, CDR1 MDHEN and CDR2 SYDVKM. V was shortened by 11 bases and J by 2 bases, with 10 bases between the two germline ends. The CDR3 runs to 11 residues. The CDR3 DNA sequence: TGTGCCCAGGGGAGGACCTACGAGCAGTACTTC. Its translation is CAQGRTYEQYF.

CDR3 DNA: TGTGCCAGCAGTGAAGCGGGGGGACGTGGCTACACCTTC. This codes for CASSEAGGRGYTF. This chain links TRBV6-1 with TRBJ1-2, with a weak D call TRBD1 (5 bases). Deletions cut 0 bases from V and 7 bases from J, with 9 bases between. The CDR3 spans 13 residues. Germline CDR1 reads MNHNS; CDR2 reads SASEGT.

The V and J genes are TRBV7-8 and TRBJ2-5; 8 bases match TRBD1. CDR1 SGHVS and CDR2 FQNEAQ come from the germline V gene. This CDR3 has 15 residues. Trimming took 4 bases from V and 5 from J; bases not matched to a gene: 9. The CDR3 here is CASSSAQGAEETQYF. As DNA, the CDR3 is TGTGCCAGCAGCTCGGCTCAGGGGGCTGAGGAGACCCAGTACTTC. Together with reference TRBV7-8 and TRBJ2-5, the CDR3 gives the full variable domain: GAGVSQSPRYKVAKRGQDVALRCDPISGHVSLFWYQQALGQGPEFLTYFQNEAQLDKSGLPSDRFFAERPEGSVSTLKIQRTQQEDSAVYLCASSSAQGAEETQYFGPGTRLLVL.

V gene TRBV6-6 combines with J gene TRBJ2-7; D remains ambiguous. CDR1 is MNHNY and CDR2 is SVGAGI in the germline V gene (reference sequence). The CDR3 totals 12 residues. With 6 bases removed from V and 2 bases from J, the gap between germline ends came to 8 bases. CDR3 sequence (DNA): TGTGCCAGCAGACGGACCCCCTACGAGCAGTACTTC. Protein product: CASRRTPYEQYF.

The chain employs TRBV6-4 and TRBJ2-7; D gene uncertain. V lost 2 bases to trimming and J lost 3 bases, with 8 bases between them. Looked up from germline, CDR1 is MRHNA and CDR2 is SNTAGT. The CDR3 length is 13 residues. The CDR3 sequence: CASSDNLNYEQYF. The DNA of the CDR3 is TGTGCCAGCAGTGACAATCTGAACTACGAGCAGTACTTC.

Regarding this clone: The conserved closing phenylalanine or tryptophan is absent in this CDR3, likely reflecting a read error. J is TRBJ2-7 and V is TRBV30, with a tentative D call TRBD1 (6 bases). The CDR3 contains 12 residues. Germline V CDR1 and CDR2: GTSNPN, SVGIG (reference sequence). V dropped 3 bases and J dropped 3 bases, with 9 bases sitting between them. CDR3 region: CAWSQQGYEQYL. The DNA for the CDR3 is TGTGCCTGGAGCCAACAGGGCTACGAGCAGTACCTC.

This clone has only a few counts. The chain has TRBV7-2 and TRBJ2-3, with D unresolved. The CDR3 runs to 14 residues. Germline V gene lookup returns CDR1 SGHTA and CDR2 FQGNSA. V dropped 2 bases and J dropped 1 base, with 7 bases sitting between them. CDR3 sequence (DNA): TGTGCCAGCAGCTTAAGGCCTCGCACAGATACGCAGTATTTT. Its translation: CASSLRPRTDTQYF.

A word on this clone: The sample contains more than one DNA sequence encoding this CDR3. The chain uses TRBV18 and TRBJ1-1, with 8 bases identical to TRBD1. The germline V gene encodes CDR1 KGHSH and CDR2 LQKENI. This CDR3 is built from 14 residues. With V trimmed by 4 bases and J by 1 base, 2 bases remained unmatched. Here the CDR3 DNA reads TGTGCCAGCTCACGGGACAGGCAGAACACTGAAGCTTTCTTT. This sequence encodes CASSRDRQNTEAFF.

The genes are TRBV28 and TRBJ1-2; no definite D call. The CDR3 is made up of 13 amino acids. Germline values: CDR1 MDHEN, CDR2 SYDVKM. Trimming removed 6 bases at V and 1 base at J, with 9 bases between. This chain's CDR3 is CASRVLGNYGYTF. The CDR3 nucleotides are TGTGCCAGCAGGGTCCTTGGTAACTATGGCTACACCTTC.

The chain uses TRBV28 and TRBJ2-4; D gene unclear. V lost 2 bases and J lost 6, with 17 bases in between. CDR1 and CDR2 (germline): MDHEN, SYDVKM. The CDR3 consists of 16 residues. The CDR3 region is CASSLGYFPSRNIQYF. DNA for the CDR3: TGTGCCAGCAGTTTAGGGTACTTCCCCTCCAGAAACATTCAGTACTTC.

The chain combines TRBV23-1 with TRBJ2-6; 8 bases map to TRBD2. TRBV23-1 is annotated as an ORF whose role is uncertain. There are 17 residues in the CDR3. V was pared by 5 bases and J by 5 bases, with 11 bases of the junction left unmatched. The CDR3 DNA follows: TGCGCCAGCAGTACGGGAGGGCAACAAAGTCGGGCCAACGTCCTGACTTTC. This sequence encodes CASSTGGQQSRANVLTF.

V gene TRBV7-8 combines with J gene TRBJ2-7; possibly TRBD1 for D (6 bases). The CDR3 is made up of 14 amino acids. CDR1 and CDR2 (germline): SGHVS, FQNEAQ. V gave up 4 bases and J gave up 3 bases, with 13 bases separating them. The CDR3 here is CASSSTQQGYEQYF. The CDR3 DNA reads TGTGCCAGCAGCTCCACCCAACAGGGCTACGAGCAGTACTTC.

The V gene is TRBV7-8, the J gene TRBJ2-3; 7 bases map to TRBD2. This CDR3 has 15 residues. Trimming at V came to 1 base and at J to 2 bases, leaving 3 bases not matched to a gene. The germline V gene has CDR1 SGHVS and CDR2 FQNEAQ. CDR3 residues: CASSLGLAATDTQYF. CDR3 DNA sequence: TGTGCCAGCAGCTTAGGTCTAGCGGCCACAGATACGCAGTATTTT.

The V gene is TRBV2, the J gene TRBJ1-2; maybe TRBD1 (5 bases). Trimming left V 4 bases short and J 0 bases short, with 6 bases between. CDR3 length equals 13 residues. In germline, CDR1 is SNHLY, CDR2 FYNNEI. CDR3: CASSGQTNYGYTF. Written as DNA, the CDR3 is TGTGCCAGCAGTGGACAGACTAACTATGGCTACACCTTC.

V and J are TRBV11-1 and TRBJ1-1; D is perhaps TRBD1 (5 bases). Germline V lookup: CDR1 SGHAT, CDR2 FQDESV (reference sequence). This CDR3 has 14 residues. The V end was cut by 0 bases, the J end by 0 bases, with 5 bases between. Here the CDR3 DNA reads TGTGCCAGCAGCTTAGCGGGACTGAACACTGAAGCTTTCTTT. This translates into CASSLAGLNTEAFF.

The chain uses TRBV4-2 and TRBJ1-1; the D gene is possibly TRBD1 (5 bases). This CDR3 spans 16 amino acids. CDR1 is LGHNA, CDR2 YNFKEQ, per germline. V was clipped by 0 bases and J by 11 bases, with 22 bases between them. The CDR3 DNA follows: TGTGCCAGCAGCCAAGATTTCAGGGAGATGGAAGGTGTGGCTTTCTTT. Amino acid sequence: CASSQDFREMEGVAFF.

The chain joins TRBV7-7 to TRBJ2-2, with TRBD1 identical over 7 bases. The V segment lost 0 bases and the J segment 1 base; nucleotides outside the gene matches: 2. Per the germline V gene, CDR1 is SSHAT and CDR2 is FNYEAQ (reference sequence). This CDR3 is built from 16 residues. CDR3 in amino acids: CASSLARTGNTGELFF. The CDR3 bases are TGTGCCAGCAGCTTAGCGAGGACAGGGAACACCGGGGAGCTGTTTTTT.